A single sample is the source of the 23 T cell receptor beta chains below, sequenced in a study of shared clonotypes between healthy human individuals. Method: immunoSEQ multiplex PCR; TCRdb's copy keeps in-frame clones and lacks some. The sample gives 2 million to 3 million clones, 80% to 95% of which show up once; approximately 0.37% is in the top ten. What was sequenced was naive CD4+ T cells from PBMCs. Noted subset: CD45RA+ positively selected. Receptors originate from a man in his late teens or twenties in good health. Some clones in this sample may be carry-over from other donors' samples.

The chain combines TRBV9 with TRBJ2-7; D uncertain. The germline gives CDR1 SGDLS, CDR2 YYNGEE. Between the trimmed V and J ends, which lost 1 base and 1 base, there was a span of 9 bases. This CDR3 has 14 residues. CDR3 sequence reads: CASSVFGQSYEQYF. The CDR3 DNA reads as TGTGCCAGCAGCGTATTCGGGCAGTCCTACGAGCAGTACTTC.

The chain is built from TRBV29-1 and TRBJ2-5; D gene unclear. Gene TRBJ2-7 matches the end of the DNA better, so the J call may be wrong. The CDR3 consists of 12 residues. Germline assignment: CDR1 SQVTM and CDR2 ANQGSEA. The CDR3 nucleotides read TGCAGCGTTCTGGCAACCGCCTACGAGCAGTACTTC. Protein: CSVLATAYEQYF.

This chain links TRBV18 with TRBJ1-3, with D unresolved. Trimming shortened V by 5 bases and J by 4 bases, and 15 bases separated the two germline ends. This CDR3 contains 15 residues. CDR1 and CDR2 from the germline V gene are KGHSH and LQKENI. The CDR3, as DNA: TGTGCCAGCTCAAAGGACCTCCTGGGAGGAAACACCATATATTTT. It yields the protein CASSKDLLGGNTIYF.

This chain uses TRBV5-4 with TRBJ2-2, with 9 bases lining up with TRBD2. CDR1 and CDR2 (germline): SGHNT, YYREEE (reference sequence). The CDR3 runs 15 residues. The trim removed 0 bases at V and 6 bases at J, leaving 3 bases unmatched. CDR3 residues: CASSLEIAGAGELFF. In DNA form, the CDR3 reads TGTGCCAGCAGCTTGGAAATAGCGGGAGCCGGGGAGCTGTTTTTT.

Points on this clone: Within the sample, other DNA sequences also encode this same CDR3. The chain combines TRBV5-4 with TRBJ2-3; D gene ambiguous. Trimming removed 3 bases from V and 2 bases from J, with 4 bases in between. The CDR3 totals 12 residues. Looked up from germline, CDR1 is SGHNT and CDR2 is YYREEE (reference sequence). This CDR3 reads CASSSPTDTQYF. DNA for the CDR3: TGTGCCAGCAGCTCTCCCACAGATACGCAGTATTTT.

The CDR3 region is CASSRVAGVGGELFF. As DNA, the CDR3 is TGTGCCAGTAGTAGGGTGGCGGGAGTCGGCGGGGAGCTGTTTTTT. The gene calls are TRBV19 and TRBJ2-2, with TRBD2 matching over 7 bases. J was trimmed by 7 bases and V by 4 bases; bases with no gene match: 9. Looked up from germline, CDR1 is LNHDA and CDR2 is SQIVND (reference sequence). CDR3 length: 15 residues.

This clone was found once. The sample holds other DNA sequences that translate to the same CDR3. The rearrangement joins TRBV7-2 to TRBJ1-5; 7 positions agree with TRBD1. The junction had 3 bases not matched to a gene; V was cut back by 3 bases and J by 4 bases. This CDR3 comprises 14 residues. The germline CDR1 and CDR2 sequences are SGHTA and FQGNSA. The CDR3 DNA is TGTGCCAGCAGCTTGGCGACAGGGAATCAGCCCCAGCATTTT. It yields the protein CASSLATGNQPQHF.

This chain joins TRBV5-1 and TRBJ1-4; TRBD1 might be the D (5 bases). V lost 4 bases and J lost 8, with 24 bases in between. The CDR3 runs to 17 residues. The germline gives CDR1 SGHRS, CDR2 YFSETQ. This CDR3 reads CASSPNGGTGDREKLFF. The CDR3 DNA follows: TGCGCCAGCAGCCCAAACGGAGGAACCGGGGACCGAGAAAAACTGTTTTTT. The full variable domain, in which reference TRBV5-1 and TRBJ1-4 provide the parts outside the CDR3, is KAGVTQTPRYLIKTRGQQVTLSCSPISGHRSVSWYQQTPGQGLQFLFEYFSETQRNKGNFPGRFSGRQFSNSRSEMNVSTLELGDSALYLCASSPNGGTGDREKLFFGSGTQLSVL.

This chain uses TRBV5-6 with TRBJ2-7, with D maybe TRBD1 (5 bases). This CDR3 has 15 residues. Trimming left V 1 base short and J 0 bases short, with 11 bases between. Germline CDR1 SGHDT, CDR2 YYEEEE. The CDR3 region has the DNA TGTGCCAGCAGCTTGCAGGGTCCTAGCTCCTACGAGCAGTACTTC. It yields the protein CASSLQGPSSYEQYF.

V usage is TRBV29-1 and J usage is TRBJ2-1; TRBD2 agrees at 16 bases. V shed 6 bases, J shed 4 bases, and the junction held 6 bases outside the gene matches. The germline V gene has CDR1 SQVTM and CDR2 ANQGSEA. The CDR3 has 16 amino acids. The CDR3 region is CSVVGLAGGRYNEQFF. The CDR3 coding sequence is TGCAGCGTCGTGGGACTAGCGGGAGGGCGTTACAATGAGCAGTTCTTC.

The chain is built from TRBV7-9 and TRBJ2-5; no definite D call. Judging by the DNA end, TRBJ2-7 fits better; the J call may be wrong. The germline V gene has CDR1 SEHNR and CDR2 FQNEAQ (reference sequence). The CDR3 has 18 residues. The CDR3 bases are TGTGCCAGCAGCACCCTTCTATGGGCAGTTAAGGAAGGAAACGAGCAGTACTTC. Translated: CASSTLLWAVKEGNEQYF.

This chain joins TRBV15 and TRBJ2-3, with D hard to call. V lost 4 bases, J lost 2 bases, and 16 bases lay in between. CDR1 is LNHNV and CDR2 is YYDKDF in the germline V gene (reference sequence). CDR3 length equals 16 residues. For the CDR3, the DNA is TGTGCCACCAGCAACCCCCGAGCCGAAAACACAGATACGCAGTATTTT. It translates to CATSNPRAENTDTQYF.

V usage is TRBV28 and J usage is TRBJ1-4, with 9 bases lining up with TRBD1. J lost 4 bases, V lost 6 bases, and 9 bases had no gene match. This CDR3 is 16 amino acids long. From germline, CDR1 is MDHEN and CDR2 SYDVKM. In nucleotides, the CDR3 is TGTGCCAGCAGCGCACAGGGGGCGCTGAGTAATGAAAAACTGTTTTTT. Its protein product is CASSAQGALSNEKLFF.

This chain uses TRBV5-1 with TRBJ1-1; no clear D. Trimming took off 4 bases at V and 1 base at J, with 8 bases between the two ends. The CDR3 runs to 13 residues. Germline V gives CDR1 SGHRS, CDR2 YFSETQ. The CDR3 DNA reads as TGCGCCAGCAGCGACACCCCGAACACTGAAGCTTTCTTT. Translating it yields CASSDTPNTEAFF.

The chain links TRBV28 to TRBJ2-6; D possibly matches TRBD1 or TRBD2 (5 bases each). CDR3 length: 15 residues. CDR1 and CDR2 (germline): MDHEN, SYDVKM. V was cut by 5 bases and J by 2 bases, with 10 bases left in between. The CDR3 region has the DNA TGTGCCAGCAGTGTTACGGGGCCTGGGGCCAACGTCCTGACTTTC. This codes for CASSVTGPGANVLTF.

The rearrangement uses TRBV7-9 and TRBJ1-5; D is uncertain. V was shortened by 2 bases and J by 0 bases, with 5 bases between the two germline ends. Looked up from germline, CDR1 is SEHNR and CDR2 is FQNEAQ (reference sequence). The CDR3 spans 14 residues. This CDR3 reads CASSLIGSNQPQHF. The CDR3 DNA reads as TGTGCCAGCAGCTTAATAGGTAGCAATCAGCCCCAGCATTTT.

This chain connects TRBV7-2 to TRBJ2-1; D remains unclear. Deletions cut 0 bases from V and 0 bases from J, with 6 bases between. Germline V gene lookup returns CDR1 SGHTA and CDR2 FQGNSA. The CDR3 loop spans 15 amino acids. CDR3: CASSLAPNSYNEQFF. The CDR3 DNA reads TGTGCCAGCAGCTTAGCGCCGAACTCCTACAATGAGCAGTTCTTC.

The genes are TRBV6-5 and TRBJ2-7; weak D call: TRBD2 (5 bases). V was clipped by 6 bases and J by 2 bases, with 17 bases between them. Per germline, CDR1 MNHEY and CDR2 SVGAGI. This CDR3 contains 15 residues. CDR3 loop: CASSPTPGSTYEQYF. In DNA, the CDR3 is TGTGCCAGCAGCCCAACCCCGGGAAGTACCTACGAGCAGTACTTC.

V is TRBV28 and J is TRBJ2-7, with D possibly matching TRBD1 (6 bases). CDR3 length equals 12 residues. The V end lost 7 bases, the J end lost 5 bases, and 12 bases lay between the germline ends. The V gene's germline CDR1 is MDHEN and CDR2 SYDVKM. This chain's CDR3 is CASTVNRDEQYF. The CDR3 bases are TGTGCCAGCACTGTCAACAGGGACGAGCAGTACTTC.

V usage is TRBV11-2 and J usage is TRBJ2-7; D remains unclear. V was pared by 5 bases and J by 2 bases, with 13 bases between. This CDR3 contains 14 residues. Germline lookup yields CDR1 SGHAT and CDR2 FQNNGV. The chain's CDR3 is CASSGTDRAYEQYF. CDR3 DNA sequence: TGTGCCAGCAGCGGTACTGACCGAGCCTACGAGCAGTACTTC.

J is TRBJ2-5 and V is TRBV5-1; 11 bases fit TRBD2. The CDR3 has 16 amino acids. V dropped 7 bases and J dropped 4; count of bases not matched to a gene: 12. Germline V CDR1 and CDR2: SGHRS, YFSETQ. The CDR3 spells CASLERPTSGIETQYF. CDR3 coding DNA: TGCGCCAGCCTGGAAAGACCGACTAGCGGGATAGAGACCCAGTACTTC.

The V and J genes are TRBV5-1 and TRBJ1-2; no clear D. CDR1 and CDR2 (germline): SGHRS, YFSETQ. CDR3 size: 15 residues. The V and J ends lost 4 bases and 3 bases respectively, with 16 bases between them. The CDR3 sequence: CASSPGLGVDYGYTF. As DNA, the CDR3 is TGCGCCAGCAGCCCGGGTTTGGGTGTGGACTATGGCTACACCTTC.

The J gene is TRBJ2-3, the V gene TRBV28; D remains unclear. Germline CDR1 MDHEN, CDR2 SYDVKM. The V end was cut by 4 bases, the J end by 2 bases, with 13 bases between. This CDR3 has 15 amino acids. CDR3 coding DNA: TGTGCCAGCAGTTCGATCGACGGCTACACAGATACGCAGTATTTT. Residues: CASSSIDGYTDTQYF.